The 28 T cell receptor beta chains below all came from one sample that was sequenced in a study of monozygotic twins with inflammatory bowel disease. Reanalyzing the 5' RACE reads, TCRdb keeps one entry per CDR3 protein, without DNA. The listing contains around 380,000 distinct CDR3 sequences. The source material was blood. Receptors were obtained from a human donor with ulcerative colitis or Crohn's disease, or a healthy co-twin of an affected twin (not recorded which).

The chain is built from TRBV11-2 and TRBJ2-7; TCRdb gives TRBD2 as the D gene, but with no DNA this cannot be confirmed. Germline CDR1 reads SGHAT; CDR2 reads FQNNGV. The CDR3 totals 16 residues. The CDR3 reads CASSVGLAGDSYEQYF.

The chain recombines TRBV20-1 with TRBJ1-2; the D gene TCRdb calls, TRBD1, cannot be checked with no DNA. The CDR3 spans 12 residues. Germline values: CDR1 DFQATT, CDR2 SNEGSKA (reference sequence). CDR3: CSASRENYGYTF.

This chain joins TRBV5-1 and TRBJ2-1. The CDR3 loop spans 14 amino acids. CDR1 is SGHRS and CDR2 is YFSETQ in the germline V gene. Here the CDR3 reads CASSFQGAGDEQFF.

The chain is built from TRBV20-1 and TRBJ2-2. Germline values: CDR1 DFQATT, CDR2 SNEGSKA (reference sequence). CDR3 length: 13 residues. The CDR3 spells CSASLPATGELFF.

This chain connects TRBV5-1 to TRBJ2-2. CDR1 is SGHRS, CDR2 YFSETQ, per germline. The CDR3 totals 14 residues. This CDR3 reads CASRYTILTGELFF.

The chain couples TRBV20-1 to TRBJ2-1; with no DNA, the TCRdb D assignment of TRBD2 cannot be verified. The CDR3 has 15 residues. Germline V CDR1 and CDR2: DFQATT, SNEGSKA (reference sequence). CDR3 amino acids: CSAPEGLAGRDEQFF.

The V call is TRBV6-4, the J call TRBJ1-1. The CDR3 is 16 amino acids. The germline CDR1 and CDR2 sequences are MRHNA and SNTAGT. CDR3 amino acids: CASPREEQIVNTEAFF.

This chain connects TRBV18 to TRBJ2-3; the TRBD1 assignment by TCRdb is unverifiable without DNA. Per germline, CDR1 KGHSH and CDR2 LQKENI. The CDR3 has 15 residues. CDR3 sequence reads: CASSRADRSTDTQYF. Using reference TRBV18 and TRBJ2-3 for the parts outside the CDR3, the full variable domain is NAGVMQNPRHLVRRRGQEARLRCSPMKGHSHVYWYRQLPEEGLKFMVYLQKENIIDESGMPKERFSAEFPKEGPSILRIQQVVRGDSAAYFCASSRADRSTDTQYFGPGTRLTVL.

This chain links TRBV20-1 with TRBJ2-2. CDR1 and CDR2 (germline): DFQATT, SNEGSKA (reference sequence). CDR3 length: 14 residues. CDR3 protein: CSASPLRLTGELFF.

CDR3 in amino acids: CSVFGFSYEQYF. The rearrangement joins TRBV29-1 to TRBJ2-7. Germline lookup yields CDR1 SQVTM and CDR2 ANQGSEA. The CDR3 totals 12 residues.

The genes are TRBV5-1 and TRBJ2-3; TCRdb's assignment of TRBD2 cannot be checked, as there is no DNA. The germline V gene has CDR1 SGHRS and CDR2 YFSETQ. CDR3 size: 14 residues. CDR3 amino acids: CASSPPASTDTQYF. The whole variable domain, remainder taken from reference TRBV5-1 and TRBJ2-3, is KAGVTQTPRYLIKTRGQQVTLSCSPISGHRSVSWYQQTPGQGLQFLFEYFSETQRNKGNFPGRFSGRQFSNSRSEMNVSTLELGDSALYLCASSPPASTDTQYFGPGTRLTVL.

This chain connects TRBV5-1 to TRBJ2-1; the D call from TCRdb, TRBD1, cannot be confirmed without DNA. This CDR3 region has 16 residues. Germline values: CDR1 SGHRS, CDR2 YFSETQ. The chain's CDR3 is CASAHPPGQGANEQFF.

The V gene is TRBV7-8, the J gene TRBJ2-1; TCRdb gives TRBD2 as the D gene, but with no DNA this cannot be confirmed. Germline V lookup: CDR1 SGHVS, CDR2 FQNEAQ. CDR3 length: 17 amino acids. The CDR3 is CASSLLDLAGGKNEQFF.

The chain uses TRBV4-3 and TRBJ2-1; TCRdb picks TRBD2, but there is no DNA to check that call. The germline V gene encodes CDR1 LGHNA and CDR2 YSLEER. The length of the CDR3 is 18 residues. The CDR3 here is CASSQDVASGRVWNEQFF.

The chain links TRBV7-6 to TRBJ2-7; TCRdb outputs TRBD2, but without DNA this stays unchecked. There are 17 residues in the CDR3. CDR1 and CDR2 from the germline V gene are SGHVS and FNYEAQ. The CDR3 loop is CASSLGHLTSGTYEQYF.

The chain links TRBV7-2 to TRBJ2-2. CDR3 length: 14 residues. CDR1 SGHTA and CDR2 FQGNSA come from the germline V gene. This CDR3 is CASITDSNTGELFF.

CDR3 protein: CAIGRDPQQTQYF. The J gene is TRBJ2-3, the V gene TRBV28; absent DNA, TCRdb's TRBD1 call cannot be checked. Germline CDR1 reads MDHEN; CDR2 reads SYDVKM. This CDR3 is built from 13 residues.

The chain is built from TRBV14 and TRBJ2-2; the D gene TCRdb calls, TRBD1, cannot be checked with no DNA. This CDR3 contains 18 residues. Per the germline V gene, CDR1 is SGHDN and CDR2 is FVKESK. This CDR3 is CASSQGSRRQGNTGELFF.

The J gene is TRBJ2-3, the V gene TRBV20-1; the D call from TCRdb, TRBD2, cannot be confirmed without DNA. CDR1 is DFQATT, CDR2 SNEGSKA, per germline (reference sequence). This CDR3 has 16 residues. CDR3 sequence reads: CSASAPRAGVADTQYF.

The chain employs TRBV6-2 or TRBV6-3 and TRBJ2-3; TCRdb's assignment of TRBD2 cannot be checked, as there is no DNA. The germline V gene encodes CDR1 MNHEY and CDR2 SVGEGT. CDR3 length: 20 residues. The CDR3 here is CASSRSGTSGSPSRADTQYF.

The chain couples TRBV30 to TRBJ2-1; TCRdb designates TRBD1, a call that cannot be tested without DNA. This CDR3 region has 12 residues. Germline loops: CDR1 GTSNPN, CDR2 SVGIG (reference sequence). CDR3 region: CAWSHSKGEQFF.

The chain carries TRBV7-6 and TRBJ2-2; the D call from TCRdb, TRBD1, cannot be confirmed without DNA. There are 16 residues in the CDR3. CDR1 is SGHVS and CDR2 is FNYEAQ in the germline V gene. The CDR3 region is CASSFGGRGSTGELFF.

The CDR3 sequence: CASRQDYTNEQYF. The J gene is TRBJ2-7, the V gene TRBV5-1; TCRdb gives TRBD2 as the D gene, but with no DNA this cannot be confirmed. CDR3 length equals 13 residues. Germline CDR1 SGHRS, CDR2 YFSETQ.

The chain combines TRBV5-5 with TRBJ2-5. The CDR3 extends over 12 amino acids. Germline CDR1 and CDR2: SGHKS and YYEKEE (reference sequence). The CDR3 loop is CATSMPQETQYF.

V gene TRBV5-6 combines with J gene TRBJ2-5; TCRdb indicates TRBD1, and absent DNA this call remains unverified. The length of the CDR3 is 14 residues. Germline CDR1 SGHDT, CDR2 YYEEEE. CDR3 residues: CASSLPGQESPQYF.

V is TRBV3-1 and J is TRBJ2-3; as DNA is missing, the TRBD2 call by TCRdb cannot be tested. The CDR3 length is 16 residues. The germline V gene encodes CDR1 LGHDT and CDR2 YNNKEL (reference sequence). The CDR3 sequence is CASSKRTSGYADTQYF.

This rearrangement joins TRBV20-1 to TRBJ2-1; lacking DNA, the TRBD2 call made by TCRdb goes unchecked. Per germline, CDR1 DFQATT and CDR2 SNEGSKA (reference sequence). The CDR3 length is 21 residues. The CDR3 here is CSARDSSRTSGGGNSYNEQFF.

The chain links TRBV5-1 to TRBJ2-3; TCRdb's assignment of TRBD2 cannot be checked, as there is no DNA. The CDR3 sequence is 15 residues long. Per germline, CDR1 SGHRS and CDR2 YFSETQ. The CDR3 sequence: CASSMGRGPTDTQYF.